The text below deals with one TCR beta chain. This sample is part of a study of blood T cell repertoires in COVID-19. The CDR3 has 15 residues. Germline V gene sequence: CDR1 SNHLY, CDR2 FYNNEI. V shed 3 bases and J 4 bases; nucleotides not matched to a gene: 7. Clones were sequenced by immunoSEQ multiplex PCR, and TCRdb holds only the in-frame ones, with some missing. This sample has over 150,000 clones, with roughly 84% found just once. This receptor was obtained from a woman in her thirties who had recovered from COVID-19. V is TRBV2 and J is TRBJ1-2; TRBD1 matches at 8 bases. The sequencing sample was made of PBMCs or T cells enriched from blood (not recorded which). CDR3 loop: CASSEKPQGGYGYTF. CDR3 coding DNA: TGTGCCAGCAGTGAGAAGCCACAGGGGGGCTATGGCTACACCTTC. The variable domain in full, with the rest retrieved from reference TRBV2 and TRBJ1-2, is EPEVTQTPSHQVTQMGQEVILRCVPISNHLYFYWYRQILGQKVEFLVSFYNNEISEKSEIFDDQFSVERPDGSNFTLKIRSTKLEDSAMYFCASSEKPQGGYGYTFGSGTRLTVV.